These 6 T cell receptor beta chains share one sample of origin, sequenced in a study of blood T cell repertoires in COVID-19. Sequencing was performed with immunoSEQ multiplex PCR; in TCRdb, only in-frame clones are kept and a portion is missing. The sample has some 220,000 clones, about four fifths seen once. Sequencing used PBMCs or T cells enriched from blood (not recorded which). The receptors were sampled from a woman in her thirties or forties with acute COVID-19.

This clone has just a few counts. The chain recombines TRBV20-1 with TRBJ2-7; D uncertain. This CDR3 is 11 amino acids long. The V gene's germline CDR1 is DFQATT and CDR2 SNEGSKA (reference sequence). V was clipped by 4 bases and J by 0 bases, with 4 bases between them. CDR3 sequence (DNA): TGCAGTGCTACCCTCTCCTACGAGCAGTACTTC. Encoded protein: CSATLSYEQYF.

This clone has only a few counts. The J gene is TRBJ1-6, the V gene TRBV2; 7 bases align to TRBD1. CDR1 is SNHLY, CDR2 FYNNEI, per germline. V was clipped by 7 bases and J by 7 bases; unmatched bases: 7. The CDR3 loop spans 14 amino acids. The CDR3 is CASKLDRQNSPLHF. CDR3 bases: TGTGCCAGCAAACTGGACAGGCAAAATTCACCCCTCCACTTT. The variable domain in full, completed from reference TRBV2 and TRBJ1-6, reads EPEVTQTPSHQVTQMGQEVILRCVPISNHLYFYWYRQILGQKVEFLVSFYNNEISEKSEIFDDQFSVERPDGSNFTLKIRSTKLEDSAMYFCASKLDRQNSPLHFGNGTRLTVT.

The chain uses TRBV3-1 (or the pseudogene TRBV3-2) and TRBJ1-5, with TRBD1 matching over 7 bases. The junction had 2 bases not matched to a gene; V was cut back by 5 bases and J by 1 base. The CDR3 loop spans 14 amino acids. Germline assignment: CDR1 LGHDT and CDR2 YNNKEL (reference sequence). CDR3 region: CASSAGQSNQPQHF. In DNA, the CDR3 is TGTGCCAGCAGCGCGGGACAGAGCAATCAGCCCCAGCATTTT.

The chain's CDR3 is CASRNGGTGELFF. The CDR3 DNA sequence: TGTGCCAGCAGAAACGGGGGCACCGGGGAGCTGTTTTTT. This chain links TRBV3-1 (or the pseudogene TRBV3-2) with TRBJ2-2; possibly TRBD2 for D (6 bases). The germline V gene encodes CDR1 LGHDT and CDR2 YNNKEL (reference sequence). This CDR3 is 13 amino acids long. Trimming shortened V by 6 bases and J by 4 bases, and 9 bases separated the two germline ends.

V gene TRBV2 combines with J gene TRBJ1-4; 7 nucleotides match TRBD1. Germline CDR1 reads SNHLY; CDR2 reads FYNNEI. CDR3 length equals 14 residues. V dropped 2 bases and J dropped 4; count of bases not matched to a gene: 1. CDR3 sequence: CASSETGVNEKLFF. Here the CDR3 DNA reads TGTGCCAGCAGTGAAACAGGGGTTAATGAAAAACTGTTTTTT.

The V gene is TRBV7-9, the J gene TRBJ1-3; the match to TRBD1 covers 10 bases. The CDR3 contains 17 residues. Germline CDR1 is SEHNR and CDR2 is FQNEAQ (reference sequence). After removal of 5 bases from V and 4 bases from J, the junction contained 11 bases not matched to a gene. The CDR3 nucleotides are TGTGCCAGCAGCACCCCGGGACAGGGGCCAGGGGGAAACACCATATATTTT. Translated, it gives CASSTPGQGPGGNTIYF.